The rows below give T cell receptor beta chains drawn from one sample of a study of control samples from healthy donors and cancer patients. Produced via immunoSEQ multiplex PCR; TCRdb's table is partial and in-frame only. The data contain about 160,000 clones, under 96% of them singletons. Sequencing was carried out using blood. These receptors originate from a woman aged 25-40 years in good health. Each CDR3 is given with its conserved first and last residue. The order of the fields is D gene, J gene, clone size, V gene, CDR3 DNA, CDR3 protein. A D gene is named only where the DNA matches it firmly. Size is omitted from some rows. Given values are once, few, many or a class for expanded clones.

d_call: TRBD2; j_call: TRBJ2-5; clone_size: once; v_call: TRBV11-2; cdr3_nt: TGTGCCAGCAGCTTAGCGGGAGGGCCACAAGAGGCCCAGTACTTC; cdr3_aa: CASSLAGGPQEAQYF
d_call: .; j_call: TRBJ2-1; clone_size: .; v_call: TRBV24-1; cdr3_nt: TGTGCCACCAGTGATGGGTACAGGGACATCTACAATGAGCAGTTCTTC; cdr3_aa: CATSDGYRDIYNEQFF
d_call: .; j_call: TRBJ2-3; clone_size: .; v_call: TRBV6-5; cdr3_nt: TGTGCCAGCCTATGGAGGGGTACAGATACGCAGTATTTT; cdr3_aa: CASLWRGTDTQYF
d_call: .; j_call: TRBJ2-1; clone_size: .; v_call: TRBV29-1; cdr3_nt: TGCAGCGCCCGGACCTTCCAGGACCCCTCCTACAATGAGCAGTTCTTC; cdr3_aa: CSARTFQDPSYNEQFF
d_call: TRBD1; j_call: TRBJ1-2; clone_size: .; v_call: TRBV28; cdr3_nt: TGTGCCAGCAGCGTGAGACAGGGCAGTATCTATGGCTACACCTTC; cdr3_aa: CASSVRQGSIYGYTF
d_call: .; j_call: TRBJ1-1; clone_size: .; v_call: TRBV27; cdr3_nt: TGTGCCAGCAGTTTATCGCCCGGGCGGGACACTGAAGCTTTCTTT; cdr3_aa: CASSLSPGRDTEAFF
d_call: .; j_call: TRBJ2-5; clone_size: .; v_call: TRBV10-2; cdr3_nt: TGCGCCAGCAGTGATTTGGAGACCCAGTACTTC; cdr3_aa: CASSDLETQYF
d_call: TRBD1; j_call: TRBJ2-1; clone_size: .; v_call: TRBV4-1; cdr3_nt: TGCGCCAGCAGCCAGGAACAGGGGTATGGTGAGCAGTTCTTC; cdr3_aa: CASSQEQGYGEQFF
d_call: TRBD1; j_call: TRBJ1-3; clone_size: .; v_call: TRBV19; cdr3_nt: TGTGCCAGTAGATATACAGGGGGCGGTTCTGGAAACACCATATATTTT; cdr3_aa: CASRYTGGGSGNTIYF
d_call: .; j_call: TRBJ1-1; clone_size: .; v_call: TRBV11-2; cdr3_nt: TGTGCCAGCAGCCCCAGTCAATCGCCGGGCGGGATGAACACTGAAGCTTTCTTT; cdr3_aa: CASSPSQSPGGMNTEAFF
d_call: TRBD2; j_call: TRBJ2-3; clone_size: few; v_call: TRBV4-1; cdr3_nt: TGCGCCAGCAGCCAAGACGGGACTAGCGGGAAAGCCACAGATACGCAGTATTTT; cdr3_aa: CASSQDGTSGKATDTQYF
d_call: .; j_call: TRBJ1-5; clone_size: .; v_call: TRBV28; cdr3_nt: TGTGCCAGCAGTTTGGGTCCTAGCAATCAGCCCCAGCATTTT; cdr3_aa: CASSLGPSNQPQHF
d_call: TRBD1; j_call: TRBJ2-7; clone_size: .; v_call: TRBV18; cdr3_nt: TGTGCCAGCTCACCACCTCACGGGACAGGGGGCCTCTACGAGCAGTACTTC; cdr3_aa: CASSPPHGTGGLYEQYF
d_call: .; j_call: TRBJ2-3; clone_size: .; v_call: TRBV12-5; cdr3_nt: TGTGCTAGTGGTCCAGGGTTCGGGGATTTAGATACGCAGTATTTT; cdr3_aa: CASGPGFGDLDTQYF
d_call: .; j_call: TRBJ2-1; clone_size: once; v_call: TRBV28; cdr3_nt: TGTGCCAGCAGTTTCCAAGGCTCCTACAATGAGCAGTTCTTC; cdr3_aa: CASSFQGSYNEQFF
d_call: TRBD2; j_call: TRBJ2-1; clone_size: .; v_call: TRBV7-8; cdr3_nt: TGTGCCAGCAGCCCTGGGTTAGCGGGGGGCGGGGTGGATGAGCAGTTCTTC; cdr3_aa: CASSPGLAGGGVDEQFF
d_call: TRBD1; j_call: TRBJ1-2; clone_size: .; v_call: TRBV2; cdr3_nt: TGTGCCAGCAGCCGGACAGGGTCCCTGTTCTATGGCTACACCTTC; cdr3_aa: CASSRTGSLFYGYTF
d_call: TRBD1; j_call: TRBJ1-6; clone_size: .; v_call: TRBV7-2; cdr3_nt: TGTGCCAGCAGCTTAGTGGCAGGGGGACAAAATAATTCACCCCTCCACTTT; cdr3_aa: CASSLVAGGQNNSPLHF
d_call: .; j_call: TRBJ2-4; clone_size: .; v_call: TRBV12-1; cdr3_nt: TGTGCCAGCAGCCCCGCGGAACTAGCCAAAAACATTCAGTACTTC; cdr3_aa: CASSPAELAKNIQYF
d_call: .; j_call: TRBJ2-5; clone_size: .; v_call: TRBV11-2; cdr3_nt: TGTGCCAGCAGCTTAACAGGAGAGACCCAGTACTTC; cdr3_aa: CASSLTGETQYF
d_call: TRBD1; j_call: TRBJ1-6; clone_size: .; v_call: TRBV6-1; cdr3_nt: TGTGCCAGCAGCCGCCGGGACAGTAATTCACCCCTCCACTTT; cdr3_aa: CASSRRDSNSPLHF
d_call: .; j_call: TRBJ1-2; clone_size: .; v_call: TRBV4-2; cdr3_nt: TGTGCCAGCAGCCAAGGATCCGAGACAGCCTTCTATGGCTACACCTTC; cdr3_aa: CASSQGSETAFYGYTF
d_call: .; j_call: TRBJ1-2; clone_size: .; v_call: TRBV29-1; cdr3_nt: TGCAGCGTGCAGGGTCAGGTGGGAGGCTACACCTTC; cdr3_aa: CSVQGQVGGYTF
d_call: TRBD1; j_call: TRBJ2-3; clone_size: .; v_call: TRBV10-3; cdr3_nt: TGTGCCATCAGTGCCCGGGACAGGGACGATACGCAGTATTTT; cdr3_aa: CAISARDRDDTQYF
d_call: .; j_call: TRBJ2-7; clone_size: .; v_call: TRBV20-1; cdr3_nt: TGCAGTGCCGCGGACGACGAGCAGTACTTC; cdr3_aa: CSAADDEQYF
d_call: .; j_call: TRBJ2-3; clone_size: .; v_call: TRBV3-1/TRBV3-2; cdr3_nt: TGTGCCAGCAGCCAAATCGGACGGGGTGGTACGCAGTATTTT; cdr3_aa: CASSQIGRGGTQYF
d_call: TRBD1; j_call: TRBJ2-2; clone_size: .; v_call: TRBV2; cdr3_nt: TGTGCCAGCAGTGTTCAGGGGGCTCTGAACACCGGGGAGCTGTTTTTT; cdr3_aa: CASSVQGALNTGELFF
d_call: TRBD1; j_call: TRBJ1-6; clone_size: .; v_call: TRBV6-5; cdr3_nt: TGTGCCAGCAACCCCGGGACAGGGAGTTCACCCCTCCACTTT; cdr3_aa: CASNPGTGSSPLHF
d_call: .; j_call: TRBJ1-2; clone_size: .; v_call: TRBV15; cdr3_nt: TGTGCCACCAGCAGAGCCGCCGGGACTGGCTACACCTTC; cdr3_aa: CATSRAAGTGYTF
d_call: .; j_call: TRBJ1-6; clone_size: .; v_call: TRBV25-1; cdr3_nt: TGTGCCAGCAGTGAATCGGTGTCACCCCTCCACTTT; cdr3_aa: CASSESVSPLHF